This TCR beta chain was observed in a study of T cells after yellow fever vaccination. As for the study in general: Preparation of the low-cell-number fractions used SMART-Seq v4 Ultra Low Input. Study-wide results and caveats: Just a small share of clonotypes turned up in the CD4 compartment as well as the CD8 compartment. Peaking on day 5 versus 15, the secondary response was faster but weaker.

As for this clonotype: The antigen is undetermined.

The CDR3 has 14 amino acids. V lost 4 bases, J lost 2 bases, and 11 bases lay in between. CDR1 is SGHRS, CDR2 YFSETQ, per germline. TCR cDNA was made by 5'RACE template switching, adding a universal primer site and UMIs. TCRdb independently ran MiXCR on the 5' RACE reads; one entry per CDR3 protein. This table has just under 600,000 distinct CDR3 sequences, around an eighth appearing once. The source material was PBMCs, sampled on the day of the yellow fever booster vaccination. This TCR derives from a man aged 25-40 years who received the YFV17D yellow fever vaccine. The chain recombines TRBV5-1 with TRBJ2-3; maybe TRBD1 (6 bases). CDR3 coding DNA: TGCGCCAGCAGCCCCAGACAGGACACAGATACGCAGTATTTT. Translating gives CASSPRQDTDTQYF.